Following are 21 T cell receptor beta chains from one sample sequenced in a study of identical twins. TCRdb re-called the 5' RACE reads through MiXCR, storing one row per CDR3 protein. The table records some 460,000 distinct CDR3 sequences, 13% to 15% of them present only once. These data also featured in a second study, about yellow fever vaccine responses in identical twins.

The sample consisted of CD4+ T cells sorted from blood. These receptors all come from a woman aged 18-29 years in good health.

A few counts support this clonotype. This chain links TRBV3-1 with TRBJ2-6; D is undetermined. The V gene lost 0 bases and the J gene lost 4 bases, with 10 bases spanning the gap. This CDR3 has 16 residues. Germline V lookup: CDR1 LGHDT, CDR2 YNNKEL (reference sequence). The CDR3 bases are TGTGCCAGCAGCCAAGATCGAGTCGGGGGGGCCAACGTCCTGACTTTC. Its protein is CASSQDRVGGANVLTF. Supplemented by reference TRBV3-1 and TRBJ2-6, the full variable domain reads DTAVSQTPKYLVTQMGNDKSIKCEQNLGHDTMYWYKQDSKKFLKIMFSYNNKELIINETVPNRFSPKSPDKAHLNLHINSLELGDSAVYFCASSQDRVGGANVLTFGAGSRLTVL.

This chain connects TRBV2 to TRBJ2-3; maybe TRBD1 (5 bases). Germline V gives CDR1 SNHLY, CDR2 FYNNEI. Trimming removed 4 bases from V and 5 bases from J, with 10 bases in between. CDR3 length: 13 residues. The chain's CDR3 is CASSGQSGDTQYF. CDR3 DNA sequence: TGTGCCAGCAGTGGACAGTCAGGAGATACGCAGTATTTT.

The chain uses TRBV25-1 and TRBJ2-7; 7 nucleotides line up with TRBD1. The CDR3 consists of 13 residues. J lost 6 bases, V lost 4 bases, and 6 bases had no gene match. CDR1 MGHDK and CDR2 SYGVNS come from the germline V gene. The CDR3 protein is CASSALTGTEQYF. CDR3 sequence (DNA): TGTGCCAGCAGTGCCCTGACAGGGACCGAGCAGTACTTC.

CDR3 DNA sequence: TGTGCCAGCAGTGTACAGCTTCGGCTGTCCAATGAGCAGTTCTTC. This sequence encodes CASSVQLRLSNEQFF. This chain links TRBV2 with TRBJ2-1; D uncertain. This CDR3 is built from 15 residues. The germline V gene has CDR1 SNHLY and CDR2 FYNNEI. Trimming removed 4 bases from V and 6 bases from J, with 16 bases in between.

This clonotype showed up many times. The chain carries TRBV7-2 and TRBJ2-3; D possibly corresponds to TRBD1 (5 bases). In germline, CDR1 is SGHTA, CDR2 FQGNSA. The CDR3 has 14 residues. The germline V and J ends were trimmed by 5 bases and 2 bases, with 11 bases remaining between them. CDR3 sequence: CASSTGASTDTQYF. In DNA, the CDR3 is TGTGCCAGCAGCACTGGGGCATCCACAGATACGCAGTATTTT.

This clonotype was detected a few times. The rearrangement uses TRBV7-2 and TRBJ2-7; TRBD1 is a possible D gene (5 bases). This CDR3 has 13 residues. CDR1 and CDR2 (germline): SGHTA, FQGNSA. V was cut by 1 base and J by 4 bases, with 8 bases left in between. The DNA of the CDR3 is TGTGCCAGCAGCTTAGAGACAGTGTACGAGCAGTACTTC. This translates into CASSLETVYEQYF.

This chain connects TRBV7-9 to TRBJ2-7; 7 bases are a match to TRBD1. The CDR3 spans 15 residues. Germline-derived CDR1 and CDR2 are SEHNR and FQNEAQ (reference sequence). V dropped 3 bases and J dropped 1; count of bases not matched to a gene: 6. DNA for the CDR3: TGTGCCAGCAGCTTCCCCAGGGGGACATCCTACGAGCAGTACTTC. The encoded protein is CASSFPRGTSYEQYF.

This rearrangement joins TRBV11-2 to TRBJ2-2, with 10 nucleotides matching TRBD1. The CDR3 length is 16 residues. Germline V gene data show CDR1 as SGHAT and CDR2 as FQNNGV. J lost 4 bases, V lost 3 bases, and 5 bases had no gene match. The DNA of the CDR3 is TGTGCCAGCAGCTTTCGGGGACAGGGGTTCACCGGGGAGCTGTTTTTT. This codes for CASSFRGQGFTGELFF.

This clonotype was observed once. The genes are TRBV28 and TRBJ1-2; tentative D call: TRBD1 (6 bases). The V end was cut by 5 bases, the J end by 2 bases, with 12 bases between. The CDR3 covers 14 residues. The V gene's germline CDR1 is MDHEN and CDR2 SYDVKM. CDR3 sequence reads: CASSQGTSNYGYTF. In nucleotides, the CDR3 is TGTGCCAGCAGTCAGGGGACTTCAAACTATGGCTACACCTTC.

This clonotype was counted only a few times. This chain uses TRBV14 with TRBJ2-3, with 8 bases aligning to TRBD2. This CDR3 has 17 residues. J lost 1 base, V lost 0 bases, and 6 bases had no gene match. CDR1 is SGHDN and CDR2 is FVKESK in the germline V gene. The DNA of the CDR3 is TGTGCCAGCAGCCAAGATCGCGCGGGGGGCCGCACAGATACGCAGTATTTT. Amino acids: CASSQDRAGGRTDTQYF.

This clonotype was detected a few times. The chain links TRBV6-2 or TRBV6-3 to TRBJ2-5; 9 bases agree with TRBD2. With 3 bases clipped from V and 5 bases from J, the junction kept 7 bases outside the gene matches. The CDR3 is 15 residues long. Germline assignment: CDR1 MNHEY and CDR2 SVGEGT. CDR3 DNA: TGTGCCAGCAGTTATCGGCGGGAGGGCCGTGAGACCCAGTACTTC. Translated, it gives CASSYRREGRETQYF.

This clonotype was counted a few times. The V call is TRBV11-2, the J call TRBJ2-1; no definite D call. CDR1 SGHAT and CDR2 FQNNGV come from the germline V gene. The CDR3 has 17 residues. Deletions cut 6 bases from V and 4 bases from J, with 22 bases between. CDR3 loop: CASRGGGGRTQYNEQFF. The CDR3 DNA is TGTGCCAGCAGGGGCGGTGGTGGGCGAACTCAATACAATGAGCAGTTCTTC. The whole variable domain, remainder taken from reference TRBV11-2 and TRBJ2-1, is EAGVAQSPRYKIIEKRQSVAFWCNPISGHATLYWYQQILGQGPKLLIQFQNNGVVDDSQLPKDRFSAERLKGVDSTLKIQPAKLEDSAVYLCASRGGGGRTQYNEQFFGPGTRLTVL.

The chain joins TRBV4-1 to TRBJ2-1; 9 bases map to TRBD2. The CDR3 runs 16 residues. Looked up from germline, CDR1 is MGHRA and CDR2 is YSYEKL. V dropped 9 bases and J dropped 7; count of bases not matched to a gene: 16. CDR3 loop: CASQTVAGGPRNEQFF. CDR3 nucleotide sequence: TGCGCCAGTCAAACCGTCGCGGGAGGGCCGCGGAATGAGCAGTTCTTC.

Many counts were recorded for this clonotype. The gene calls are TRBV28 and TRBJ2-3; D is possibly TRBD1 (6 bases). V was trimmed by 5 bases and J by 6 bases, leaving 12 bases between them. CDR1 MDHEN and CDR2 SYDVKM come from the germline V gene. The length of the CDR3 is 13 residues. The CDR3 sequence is CASSTRGGDTQYF. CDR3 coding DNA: TGTGCCAGCAGTACCCGTGGGGGCGATACGCAGTATTTT.

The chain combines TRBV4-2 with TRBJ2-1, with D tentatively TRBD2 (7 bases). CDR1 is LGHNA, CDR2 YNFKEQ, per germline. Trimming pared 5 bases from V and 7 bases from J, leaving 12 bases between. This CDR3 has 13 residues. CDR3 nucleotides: TGTGCCAGCAGCACCGGGGGGCTAAATGAGCAGTTCTTC. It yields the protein CASSTGGLNEQFF.

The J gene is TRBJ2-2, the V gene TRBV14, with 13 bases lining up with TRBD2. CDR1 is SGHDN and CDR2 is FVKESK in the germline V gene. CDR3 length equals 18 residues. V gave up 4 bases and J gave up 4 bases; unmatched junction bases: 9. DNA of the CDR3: TGTGCCAGCAGCCCACGACTAGCGGGGGGTCTTGGCACCGGGGAGCTGTTTTTT. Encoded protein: CASSPRLAGGLGTGELFF.

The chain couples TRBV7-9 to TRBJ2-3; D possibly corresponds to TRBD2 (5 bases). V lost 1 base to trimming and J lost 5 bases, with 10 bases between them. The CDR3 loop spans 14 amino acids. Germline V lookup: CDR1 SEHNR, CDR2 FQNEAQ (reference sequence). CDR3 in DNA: TGTGCCAGCAGCTTAGATTTCGGGATAGATACGCAGTATTTT. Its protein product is CASSLDFGIDTQYF.

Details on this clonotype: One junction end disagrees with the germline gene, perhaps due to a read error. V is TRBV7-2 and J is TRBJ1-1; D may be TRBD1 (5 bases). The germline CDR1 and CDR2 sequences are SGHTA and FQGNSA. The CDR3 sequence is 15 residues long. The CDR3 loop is CAISLALWGYTEAFF. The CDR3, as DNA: TGTGCCATCAGCTTAGCGCTTTGGGGGTACACTGAAGCTTTCTTT.

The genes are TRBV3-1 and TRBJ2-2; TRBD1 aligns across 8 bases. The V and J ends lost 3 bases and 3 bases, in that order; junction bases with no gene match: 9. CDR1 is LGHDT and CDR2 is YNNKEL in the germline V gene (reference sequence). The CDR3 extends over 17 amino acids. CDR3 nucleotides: TGTGCCAGCAGCCACCGAATTACAGGGGGATACACCGGGGAGCTGTTTTTT. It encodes CASSHRITGGYTGELFF.

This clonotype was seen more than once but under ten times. DNA for the CDR3: TGTGCCACCAGCCAAAACCCATTAAGAGACAGGGTCATTATACTTAACACCGGGGAGCTGTTTTTT. Its translation: CATSQNPLRDRVIILNTGELFF. The chain links TRBV24-1 to TRBJ2-2; 7 nucleotides match TRBD1. The V gene end was trimmed by 7 bases and the J gene end by 2 bases; junction bases not matched to a gene: 27. Germline V gene lookup returns CDR1 KGHDR and CDR2 SFDVKD. CDR3 length: 22 amino acids.

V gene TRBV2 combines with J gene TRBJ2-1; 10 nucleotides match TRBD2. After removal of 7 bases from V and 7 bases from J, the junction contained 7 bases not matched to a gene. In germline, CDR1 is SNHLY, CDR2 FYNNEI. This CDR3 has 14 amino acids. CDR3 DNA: TGTGCCAGCATGGGGCTAGCGGGGGCGAATGAGCAGTTCTTC. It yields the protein CASMGLAGANEQFF. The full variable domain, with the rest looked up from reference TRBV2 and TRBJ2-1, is EPEVTQTPSHQVTQMGQEVILRCVPISNHLYFYWYRQILGQKVEFLVSFYNNEISEKSEIFDDQFSVERPDGSNFTLKIRSTKLEDSAMYFCASMGLAGANEQFFGPGTRLTVL.